Following are 6 T cell receptor beta chains from one sample sequenced in a study of early T cells in non-severe SARS-CoV-2 infection. TCRdb itself ran the 5' RACE reads through MiXCR, one entry per CDR3 protein. The sample shows approximately 88,000 distinct CDR3 sequences, roughly 15% of them seen only once. The sample consisted of whole blood. The source is an adult who was a healthcare worker with PCR-confirmed SARS-CoV-2 infection or an uninfected control (not recorded which).

This clonotype was counted a few times. The V call is TRBV12-3 or TRBV12-4, the J call TRBJ2-7; D unresolved. This CDR3 is built from 12 residues. Between the trimmed V and J ends, which lost 4 bases and 2 bases, there was a span of 6 bases. The CDR3 coding sequence is TGTGCCAGCAGTTCCTATCCCTACGAGCAGTACTTC. Protein: CASSSYPYEQYF.

The chain combines TRBV4-3 with TRBJ2-7, with unresolved D. CDR1 LGHNA and CDR2 YSLEER come from the germline V gene. V lost 0 bases to trimming and J lost 4 bases, with 13 bases between them. The CDR3 spans 15 residues. The CDR3 region is CASSQDIGSRYEQYF. The DNA for the CDR3 is TGCGCCAGCAGCCAAGATATCGGCTCAAGGTACGAGCAGTACTTC.

This clonotype turned up a few times. This chain connects TRBV5-3 to TRBJ2-1; TRBD2 is a possible D gene (5 bases). TRBV5-3 has ORF status, its function being uncertain. V dropped 10 bases and J dropped 8 bases, with 16 bases sitting between them. This CDR3 is built from 12 residues. The CDR3 coding sequence is TGTGCCCCACGACCAGCGGAGTATGAGCAGTTCTTC. Its translation: CAPRPAEYEQFF.

This clonotype was recorded a few times. The chain recombines TRBV12-5 with TRBJ1-3, with D perhaps TRBD1 (6 bases). CDR3 length: 15 amino acids. V was cut by 6 bases and J by 0 bases, with 12 bases left in between. The germline V gene has CDR1 LGHNT and CDR2 FRNRAP. Here the CDR3 reads CASGQGRTSGNTIYF. For the CDR3, the DNA is TGTGCTAGTGGCCAGGGGAGGACCTCTGGAAACACCATATATTTT. Looking up the rest from reference TRBV12-5 and TRBJ1-3 gives the full variable domain: DARVTQTPRHKVTEMGQEVTMRCQPILGHNTVFWYRQTMMQGLELLAYFRNRAPLDDSGMPKDRFSAEMPDATLATLKIQPSEPRDSAVYFCASGQGRTSGNTIYFGEGSWLTVV.

Concerning this clonotype itself: At one boundary the junction diverges from the germline segment, which might be a read error. The CDR3 nucleotides are TGTGCCAACAGTCTCCTAGGGGTGGACACAGATACGCAGTATTTT. This gives the protein CANSLLGVDTDTQYF. This chain uses TRBV6-5 with TRBJ2-3; D might be TRBD1 (5 bases). The CDR3 loop spans 15 amino acids. The germline gives CDR1 MNHEY, CDR2 SVGAGI.

The CDR3 DNA sequence: TGTGCCAGCAGCTCGGGACAGGGGGTAGACACTGAAGCTTTCTTT. It specifies CASSSGQGVDTEAFF. The rearrangement links TRBV11-2 to TRBJ1-1; TRBD1 matches 11 bases. The V gene end was trimmed by 4 bases and the J gene end by 3 bases; junction bases not matched to a gene: 4. CDR1 and CDR2 (germline): SGHAT, FQNNGV. The CDR3 is 15 residues long.